The 13 T cell receptor beta chains below come from one sample, sequenced in a study of CD8+CD57+ T cells in acquired aplastic anemia. Genomic DNA was employed as the template in profiling TCR beta VDJ and CDR3. TCRdb reprocessed the reads via MiXCR and lists one record per CDR3 protein. The table shows around 200,000 distinct CDR3 sequences, with 60% to 65% occurring only once. What was sequenced was sorted CD4+, CD8+, or CD8+CD57+ T cells (not recorded which) from PBMCs. The source is a human donor in good health.

This chain uses TRBV7-6 with TRBJ2-7; a possible D gene is TRBD2 (6 bases). The V gene lost 1 base and the J gene lost 0 bases, with 13 bases spanning the gap. Germline V lookup: CDR1 SGHVS, CDR2 FNYEAQ. This CDR3 comprises 16 residues. Here the CDR3 reads CASSLGWGVLSYEQYF. As DNA, the CDR3 is TGTGCCAGCAGCTTAGGTTGGGGGGTCCTCTCCTACGAGCAGTACTTC.

The chain joins TRBV6-5 to TRBJ2-7, with D possibly TRBD2 on 6 matching bases. Trimming left V 3 bases short and J 3 bases short, with 12 bases between. This CDR3 is 14 amino acids long. Germline V lookup: CDR1 MNHEY, CDR2 SVGAGI. The CDR3 DNA sequence: TGTGCCAGCAGTTATCCGGCCGGGGGCTACGAGCAGTACTTC. This encodes CASSYPAGGYEQYF.

The chain carries TRBV20-1 and TRBJ2-7, with D possibly TRBD1 on 6 matching bases. The CDR3 loop spans 13 amino acids. The germline gives CDR1 DFQATT, CDR2 SNEGSKA (reference sequence). V lost 0 bases and J lost 3, with 9 bases in between. CDR3 in DNA: TGCAGTGCTAGAGAACAGGGAATCTACGAGCAGTACTTC. This codes for CSAREQGIYEQYF.

This clonotype has just one count. The chain joins TRBV19 to TRBJ1-1, with D unresolved. The germline V and J ends were trimmed by 8 bases and 6 bases, with 16 bases remaining between them. Looked up from germline, CDR1 is LNHDA and CDR2 is SQIVND (reference sequence). The CDR3 runs 13 residues. CDR3 DNA: TGTGCCAGTCACAACCCCAGTCGACCTGAAGCTTTCTTT. Translation: CASHNPSRPEAFF.

The rearrangement uses TRBV29-1 and TRBJ2-7, with unresolved D. The CDR3 has 14 residues. Germline CDR1 SQVTM, CDR2 ANQGSEA. Between the trimmed V and J ends, which lost 1 base and 1 base, there was a span of 11 bases. The chain's CDR3 is CSVEGHSSSYEQYF. DNA for the CDR3: TGCAGCGTTGAAGGACACTCGTCTTCCTACGAGCAGTACTTC.

The chain combines TRBV2 with TRBJ2-5; 7 bases line up with TRBD1. From germline, CDR1 is SNHLY and CDR2 FYNNEI. Unmatched junction bases numbered 8, after V lost 11 bases and J lost 2 bases. The CDR3 extends over 13 amino acids. The DNA of the CDR3 is TGTGCCGGTGCCCGGGACAGACAAGAGACCCAGTACTTC. Protein: CAGARDRQETQYF. The full variable domain, with the rest looked up from reference TRBV2 and TRBJ2-5, is EPEVTQTPSHQVTQMGQEVILRCVPISNHLYFYWYRQILGQKVEFLVSFYNNEISEKSEIFDDQFSVERPDGSNFTLKIRSTKLEDSAMYFCAGARDRQETQYFGPGTRLLVL.

There are many counts of this clonotype. This sequence joins TRBV5-5 and TRBJ2-1; TRBD2 agrees at 9 bases. CDR1 and CDR2 from the germline V gene are SGHKS and YYEKEE (reference sequence). V trimming: 3 bases; J trimming: 0 bases; junction bases outside the gene matches: 7. The CDR3 runs 17 residues. DNA for the CDR3: TGTGCCAGCAGCTCGCTAGCGGGGATGAGCTCCTACAATGAGCAGTTCTTC. Its translation is CASSSLAGMSSYNEQFF.

The table lists this clonotype with a few counts. The J gene is TRBJ1-5, the V gene TRBV2; no clear D gene. V was clipped by 6 bases and J by 2 bases, with 17 bases between them. There are 16 residues in the CDR3. From germline, CDR1 is SNHLY and CDR2 FYNNEI. Written as DNA, the CDR3 is TGTGCCAGCAGGGACGCCCTAGGTGGTGGCAATCAGCCCCAGCATTTT. Protein: CASRDALGGGNQPQHF.

This clonotype has a count of ten or more. The V call is TRBV11-3, the J call TRBJ2-1; 10 nucleotides agree with TRBD1. Germline CDR1 SGHNT, CDR2 YENEEA. The V and J ends lost 5 bases and 8 bases, in that order; junction bases with no gene match: 6. This CDR3 is 14 amino acids long. CDR3 nucleotide sequence: TGTGCCAGCAGCGGGCGGACAGGGGGTTATGAGCAGTTCTTC. Protein product: CASSGRTGGYEQFF. Combining the CDR3 with reference TRBV11-3 and TRBJ2-1 gives the whole variable domain EAGVVQSPRYKIIEKKQPVAFWCNPISGHNTLYWYLQNLGQGPELLIRYENEEAVDDSQLPKDRFSAERLKGVDSTLKIQPAELGDSAVYLCASSGRTGGYEQFFGPGTRLTVL.

This clonotype was counted many times. The chain has TRBV4-1 and TRBJ2-5; the D gene is possibly TRBD2 (6 bases). The CDR3 contains 15 residues. V gave up 1 base and J gave up 4 bases, with 13 bases separating them. Germline V gene data show CDR1 as MGHRA and CDR2 as YSYEKL. The DNA of the CDR3 is TGCGCCAGCAGCCAAGGTCCGGGACTTCGAGAGACCCAGTACTTC. This translates into CASSQGPGLRETQYF.

This clonotype was detected a few times. The chain links TRBV6-5 to TRBJ2-1; perhaps TRBD1 as D (6 bases). This CDR3 spans 12 amino acids. Per the germline V gene, CDR1 is MNHEY and CDR2 is SVGAGI. V lost 6 bases and J 6 bases, leaving 9 bases between the germline ends. The CDR3 DNA is TGTGCCAGCAGCAGGGGTGTCAATGAGCAGTTCTTC. Protein sequence: CASSRGVNEQFF.

The rearrangement links TRBV5-8 to TRBJ1-1, with 7 bases that match TRBD1. CDR3 length equals 16 residues. Trimming took 4 bases from V and 0 from J; bases not matched to a gene: 9. Germline CDR1 is SGHTS and CDR2 is YDEGEE. In nucleotides, the CDR3 is TGTGCCAGCAGCCTCGGGACAGAACGCATGAACACTGAAGCTTTCTTT. This sequence encodes CASSLGTERMNTEAFF.

The rearrangement joins TRBV15 to TRBJ1-2; D remains ambiguous. Germline CDR1 is LNHNV and CDR2 is YYDKDF (reference sequence). The CDR3 has 13 amino acids. The V and J ends lost 1 base and 3 bases respectively, with 6 bases between them. CDR3 nucleotide sequence: TGTGCCACCAGCAGAGGAGTGGACTATGGCTACACCTTC. It yields the protein CATSRGVDYGYTF.